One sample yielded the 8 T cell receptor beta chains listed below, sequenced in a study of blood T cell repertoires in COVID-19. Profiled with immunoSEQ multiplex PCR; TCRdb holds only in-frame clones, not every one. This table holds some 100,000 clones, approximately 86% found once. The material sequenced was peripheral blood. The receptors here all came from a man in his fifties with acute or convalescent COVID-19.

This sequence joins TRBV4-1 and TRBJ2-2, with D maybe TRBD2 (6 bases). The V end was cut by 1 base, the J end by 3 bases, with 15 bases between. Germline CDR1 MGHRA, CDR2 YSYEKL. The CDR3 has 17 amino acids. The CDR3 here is CASSQGSTSRDTGELFF. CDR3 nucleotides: TGCGCCAGCAGCCAAGGGTCAACTAGCCGAGACACCGGGGAGCTGTTTTTT.

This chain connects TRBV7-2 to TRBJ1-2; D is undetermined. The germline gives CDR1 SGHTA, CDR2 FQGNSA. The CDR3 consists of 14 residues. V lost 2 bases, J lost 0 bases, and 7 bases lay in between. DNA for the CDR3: TGTGCCAGCAGCTTAACGGGAGCTAACTATGGCTACACCTTC. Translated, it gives CASSLTGANYGYTF.

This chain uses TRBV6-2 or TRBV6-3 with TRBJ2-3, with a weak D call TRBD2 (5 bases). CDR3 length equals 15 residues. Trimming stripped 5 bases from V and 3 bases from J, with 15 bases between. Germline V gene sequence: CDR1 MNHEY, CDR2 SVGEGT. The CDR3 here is CASSPGGGQTDTQYF. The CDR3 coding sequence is TGTGCCAGCAGTCCCGGCGGCGGGCAGACAGATACGCAGTATTTT.

This chain's CDR3 is CASSDIMASGHNEQFF. Written as DNA, the CDR3 is TGTGCCAGCAGTGATATTATGGCTAGCGGACACAATGAGCAGTTCTTC. The V and J genes are TRBV25-1 and TRBJ2-1, with TRBD2 identical over 7 bases. Trimming cost V 3 bases and J 5 bases; bases outside gene matches: 10. The length of the CDR3 is 16 residues. Looked up from germline, CDR1 is MGHDK and CDR2 is SYGVNS.

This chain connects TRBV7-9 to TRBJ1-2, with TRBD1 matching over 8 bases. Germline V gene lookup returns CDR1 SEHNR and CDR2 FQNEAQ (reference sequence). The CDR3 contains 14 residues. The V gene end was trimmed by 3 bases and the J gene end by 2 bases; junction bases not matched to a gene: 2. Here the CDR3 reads CASSFWDRNYGYTF. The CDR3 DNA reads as TGTGCCAGCAGCTTCTGGGACAGGAACTATGGCTACACCTTC.

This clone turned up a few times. The DNA for the CDR3 is TGTGCCAGCAGCTTGGTAGCGGGACCCTACAATGAGCAGTTCTTC. It encodes CASSLVAGPYNEQFF. The chain is built from TRBV5-4 and TRBJ2-1; 8 nucleotides agree with TRBD2. CDR1 and CDR2 from the germline V gene are SGHNT and YYREEE (reference sequence). Trimming took 0 bases from V and 2 from J; bases not matched to a gene: 1. This CDR3 is 15 amino acids long.

CDR3 in amino acids: CASSSRTGGDYGYTF. CDR3 coding DNA: TGTGCCAGCAGCAGCCGGACGGGGGGGGACTATGGCTACACCTTC. This chain connects TRBV3-1 (or the pseudogene TRBV3-2) to TRBJ1-2; D is perhaps TRBD1 (5 bases). Between the trimmed V and J ends, which lost 5 bases and 3 bases, there was a span of 16 bases. Germline loops: CDR1 LGHDT, CDR2 YNNKEL (reference sequence). CDR3 size: 15 residues.

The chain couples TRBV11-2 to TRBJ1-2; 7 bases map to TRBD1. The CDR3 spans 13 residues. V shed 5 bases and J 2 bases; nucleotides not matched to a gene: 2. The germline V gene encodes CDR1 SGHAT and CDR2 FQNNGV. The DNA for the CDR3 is TGTGCCAGCAGCCAGGACAGGAACTATGGCTACACCTTC. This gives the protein CASSQDRNYGYTF.